This passage covers 17 T cell receptor beta chains from one sample sequenced in a study of radiotherapy plus CTLA-4 blockade in lung cancer. The method was immunoSEQ multiplex PCR; TCRdb's version includes in-frame clones alone and lacks a portion of them. Of 80,000 to 95,000 clones in the sample, around 83% were seen once. Sequenced material: peripheral blood, taken from a patient treated with radiotherapy plus ipilimumab. These receptor sequences come from a human donor with non-small cell lung cancer that progressed on radiotherapy plus ipilimumab.

The V and J genes are TRBV10-3 and TRBJ1-2, with D perhaps TRBD1 (5 bases). Per the germline V gene, CDR1 is ENHRY and CDR2 is SYGVKD. There are 17 residues in the CDR3. V was cut by 6 bases and J by 1 base, with 21 bases left in between. CDR3 sequence (DNA): TGTGCCATCAGCCCATTACACTCCCGGGGACTTAACTATGGCTACACCTTC. This translates into CAISPLHSRGLNYGYTF.

This clone came up a few times. The gene calls are TRBV5-1 and TRBJ1-3; D gene uncertain. Looked up from germline, CDR1 is SGHRS and CDR2 is YFSETQ. V lost 0 bases and J 0 bases, leaving 10 bases between the germline ends. The CDR3 totals 16 residues. CDR3 coding DNA: TGCGCCAGCAGCTTGGCGGGCAAGTTCTCTGGAAACACCATATATTTT. It yields the protein CASSLAGKFSGNTIYF.

V gene TRBV7-3 combines with J gene TRBJ2-5; 8 bases agree with TRBD1. Trimming at V came to 0 bases and at J to 5 bases, leaving 2 bases not matched to a gene. The germline CDR1 and CDR2 sequences are SGHTA and FQGTGA. The CDR3 extends over 14 amino acids. In nucleotides, the CDR3 is TGTGCCAGCAGCTTAACCAGGGGGCAGGAGACCCAGTACTTC. This encodes CASSLTRGQETQYF. Drawing the rest from reference TRBV7-3 and TRBJ2-5, the complete variable domain is GAGVSQTPSNKVTEKGKYVELRCDPISGHTALYWYRQSLGQGPEFLIYFQGTGAADDSGLPNDRFFAVRPEGSVSTLKIQRTERGDSAVYLCASSLTRGQETQYFGPGTRLLVL.

The chain is built from TRBV6-1 and TRBJ1-2; a possible D gene is TRBD1 (5 bases). CDR3 size: 14 residues. The V end lost 5 bases, the J end lost 4 bases, and 14 bases lay between the germline ends. Germline-derived CDR1 and CDR2 are MNHNS and SASEGT. CDR3 residues: CASSPRTKAYGYTF. The CDR3 region has the DNA TGTGCCAGCAGTCCCCGGACAAAAGCCTATGGCTACACCTTC.

The genes are TRBV5-1 and TRBJ1-1; possibly TRBD1 for D (6 bases). Germline loops: CDR1 SGHRS, CDR2 YFSETQ. Trimming removed 4 bases at V and 1 base at J, with 14 bases between. This CDR3 region has 15 residues. CDR3 nucleotides: TGCGCCAGCAGCCCTAGACGGGGGGCGAACACTGAAGCTTTCTTT. The encoded protein is CASSPRRGANTEAFF.

This clone was recorded only once. V gene TRBV2 combines with J gene TRBJ2-3, with 11 bases lining up with TRBD2. CDR3 size: 16 residues. J was trimmed by 2 bases and V by 6 bases; bases with no gene match: 7. Germline V CDR1 and CDR2: SNHLY, FYNNEI. CDR3 coding DNA: TGTGCCAGCAGGACCCTACTAGCGGGAGACACAGATACGCAGTATTTT. It specifies CASRTLLAGDTDTQYF.

The rearrangement joins TRBV19 to TRBJ1-1; possible D gene TRBD1, 6 bases. The CDR3 extends over 15 amino acids. Germline assignment: CDR1 LNHDA and CDR2 SQIVND (reference sequence). Trimming removed 10 bases from V and 1 base from J, with 19 bases in between. CDR3 in amino acids: CATLPSSRGNTEAFF. The CDR3 DNA reads as TGTGCCACCCTGCCTTCCAGCAGGGGGAACACTGAAGCTTTCTTT. Full variable domain (remainder filled in from reference TRBV19 and TRBJ1-1): DGGITQSPKYLFRKEGQNVTLSCEQNLNHDAMYWYRQDPGQGLRLIYYSQIVNDFQKGDIAEGYSVSREKKESFPLTVTSAQKNPTAFYLCATLPSSRGNTEAFFGQGTRLTVV.

The chain combines TRBV13 with TRBJ1-2; a possible D gene is TRBD1 (6 bases). The V and J ends lost 4 bases and 2 bases respectively, with 14 bases between them. Germline V gives CDR1 PRHDT, CDR2 FYEKMQ (reference sequence). This CDR3 region has 15 residues. The chain's CDR3 is CASSSNRDRNYGYTF. CDR3 DNA sequence: TGTGCCAGCAGCTCTAACAGGGATCGAAACTATGGCTACACCTTC.

The chain is built from TRBV30 and TRBJ2-7, with D unresolved. Germline CDR1 GTSNPN, CDR2 SVGIG (reference sequence). The CDR3 sequence is 14 residues long. V was trimmed by 3 bases and J by 5 bases, leaving 17 bases between them. The CDR3 spells CAWSRRRTRHEQYF. In DNA form, the CDR3 reads TGTGCCTGGAGCAGGCGACGCACGCGACACGAGCAGTACTTC. Filled out from reference TRBV30 and TRBJ2-7, the complete variable domain reads SQTIHQWPATLVQPVGSPLSLECTVEGTSNPNLYWYRQAAGRGLQLLFYSVGIGQISSEVPQNLSASRPQDRQFILSSKKLLLSDSGFYLCAWSRRRTRHEQYFGPGTRLTVT.

The rearrangement links TRBV2 to TRBJ2-7, with 10 bases matching TRBD2. Germline values: CDR1 SNHLY, CDR2 FYNNEI. Unmatched junction bases numbered 4, after V lost 7 bases and J lost 4 bases. CDR3 length equals 13 residues. The CDR3 coding sequence is TGTGCCAGCAAACCGGGACTAGCGTACGAGCAGTACTTC. This sequence encodes CASKPGLAYEQYF.

This clone was recorded only once. The chain recombines TRBV27 with TRBJ2-2, with 7 bases fitting TRBD2. The germline gives CDR1 MNHEY, CDR2 SMNVEV (reference sequence). CDR3 length: 17 residues. Trimming took 2 bases from V and 7 from J; bases not matched to a gene: 13. DNA for the CDR3: TGTGCCAGCAGTTTACGCTACTCAGCGGGATTTGGCGGGGAGCTGTTTTTT. This sequence encodes CASSLRYSAGFGGELFF.

The chain combines TRBV4-2 with TRBJ2-1, with TRBD2 matching over 10 bases. V trimming: 3 bases; J trimming: 5 bases; junction bases outside the gene matches: 19. Germline-derived CDR1 and CDR2 are LGHNA and YNFKEQ. This CDR3 is 20 amino acids long. The CDR3 DNA follows: TGTGCCAGCAGCCACCTCGACGGACTAGCGGAGAACGGATTCGACAATGAGCAGTTCTTC. This codes for CASSHLDGLAENGFDNEQFF.

J is TRBJ1-1 and V is TRBV27; D is perhaps TRBD1 (5 bases). V was clipped by 6 bases and J by 3 bases, with 8 bases between them. CDR1 MNHEY and CDR2 SMNVEV come from the germline V gene (reference sequence). The CDR3 is 12 amino acids. The CDR3 sequence is CASRGGYTEAFF. In DNA form, the CDR3 reads TGTGCCAGCAGGGGGGGGTACACTGAAGCTTTCTTT.

Concerning this clone itself: Additional DNA sequences in this sample encode the identical CDR3. The chain is built from TRBV27 and TRBJ2-2; D may be TRBD2 (6 bases). This CDR3 region has 14 residues. CDR1 is MNHEY and CDR2 is SMNVEV in the germline V gene (reference sequence). Trimming took off 10 bases at V and 6 bases at J, with 18 bases between the two ends. The CDR3 DNA sequence: TGTGCCACACCCCCCCCGGGGGTTCCCGGGGAGCTGTTTTTT. Protein: CATPPPGVPGELFF.

The rearrangement joins TRBV2 to TRBJ2-3; D is perhaps TRBD1 (6 bases). Germline lookup yields CDR1 SNHLY and CDR2 FYNNEI. The CDR3 sequence is 16 residues long. Trimming cost V 3 bases and J 0 bases, with 13 bases left between them. The CDR3 DNA reads TGTGCCAGCAGTGATGTCAGGACAGATAGCACAGATACGCAGTATTTT. Encoded protein: CASSDVRTDSTDTQYF.

The chain is built from TRBV28 and TRBJ2-1; no reliable D call. V was shortened by 2 bases and J by 6 bases, with 5 bases between the two germline ends. Germline CDR1 MDHEN, CDR2 SYDVKM. The CDR3 totals 12 residues. The CDR3, as DNA: TGTGCCAGCAGTTTACAGCGCAATGAGCAGTTCTTC. Amino acid sequence: CASSLQRNEQFF.

The table lists this clone with a few counts. This chain joins TRBV6-5 and TRBJ2-1, with a tentative D call TRBD2 (6 bases). The germline V gene has CDR1 MNHEY and CDR2 SVGAGI. The ends were cut back, 0 bases at V and 2 bases at J, with 8 bases in the middle. The CDR3 sequence is 15 residues long. This chain's CDR3 is CASSYSEGPYNEQFF. CDR3 sequence (DNA): TGTGCCAGCAGTTACTCGGAGGGCCCCTACAATGAGCAGTTCTTC.